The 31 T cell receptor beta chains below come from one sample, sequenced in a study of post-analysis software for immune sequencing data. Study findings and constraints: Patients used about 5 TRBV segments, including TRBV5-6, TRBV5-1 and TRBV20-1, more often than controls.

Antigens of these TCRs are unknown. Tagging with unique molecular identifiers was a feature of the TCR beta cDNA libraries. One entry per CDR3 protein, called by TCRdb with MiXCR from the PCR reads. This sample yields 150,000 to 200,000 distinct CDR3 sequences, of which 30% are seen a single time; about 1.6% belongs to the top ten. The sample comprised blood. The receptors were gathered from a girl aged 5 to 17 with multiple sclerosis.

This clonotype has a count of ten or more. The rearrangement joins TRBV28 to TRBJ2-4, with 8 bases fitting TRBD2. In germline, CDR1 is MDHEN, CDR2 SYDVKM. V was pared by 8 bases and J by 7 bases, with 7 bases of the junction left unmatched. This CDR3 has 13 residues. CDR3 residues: CASLGRAENIQYF. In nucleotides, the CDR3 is TGTGCCAGCCTCGGGAGGGCCGAGAACATTCAGTACTTC.

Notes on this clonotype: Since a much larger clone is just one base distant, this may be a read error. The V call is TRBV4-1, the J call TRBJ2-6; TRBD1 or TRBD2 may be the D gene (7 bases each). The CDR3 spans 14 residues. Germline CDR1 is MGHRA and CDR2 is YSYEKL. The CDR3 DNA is TGCGCCTGCAGCGGGACAGCTCTTGAGAACGTCCTGACTTTC. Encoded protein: CACSGTALENVLTF.

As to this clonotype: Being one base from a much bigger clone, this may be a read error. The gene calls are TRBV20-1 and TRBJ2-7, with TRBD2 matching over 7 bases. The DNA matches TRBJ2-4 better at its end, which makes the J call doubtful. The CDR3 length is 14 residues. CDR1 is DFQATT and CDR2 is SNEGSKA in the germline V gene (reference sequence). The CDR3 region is CSTRGRVEGNIQYF. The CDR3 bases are TGCAGTACTAGAGGGAGGGTTGAGGGAAACATTCAGTACTTC.

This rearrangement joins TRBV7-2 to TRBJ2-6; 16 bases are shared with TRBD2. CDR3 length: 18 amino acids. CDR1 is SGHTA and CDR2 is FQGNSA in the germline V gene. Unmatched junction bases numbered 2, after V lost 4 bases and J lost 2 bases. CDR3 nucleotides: TGTGCCAGCAGCTCGGGACTAGCGGGAGGGACTGGGGCCAACGTCCTGACTTTC. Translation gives CASSSGLAGGTGANVLTF.

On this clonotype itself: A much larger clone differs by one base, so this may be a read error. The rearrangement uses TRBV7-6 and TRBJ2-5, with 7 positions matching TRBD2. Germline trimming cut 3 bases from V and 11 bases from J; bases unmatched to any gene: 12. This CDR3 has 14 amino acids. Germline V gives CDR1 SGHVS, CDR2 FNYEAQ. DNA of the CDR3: TGTGCCAGCAGCTTTGGGATAGCTGGGGAGGGTCAGTACTTC. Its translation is CASSFGIAGEGQYF. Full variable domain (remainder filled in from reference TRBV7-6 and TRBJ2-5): GAGVSQSPRYKVTKRGQDVALRCDPISGHVSLYWYRQALGQGPEFLTYFNYEAQQDKSGLPNDRFSAERPEGSISTLTIQRTEQRDSAMYRCASSFGIAGEGQYFGPGTRLLVL.

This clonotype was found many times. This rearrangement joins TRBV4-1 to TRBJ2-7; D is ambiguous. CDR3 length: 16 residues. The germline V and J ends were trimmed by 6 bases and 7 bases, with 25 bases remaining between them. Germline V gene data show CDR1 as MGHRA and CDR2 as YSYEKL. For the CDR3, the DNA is TGCGCCAGCAGTCTCAAAGTAATAACTTCTACGATGGAGCAGTACTTC. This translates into CASSLKVITSTMEQYF.

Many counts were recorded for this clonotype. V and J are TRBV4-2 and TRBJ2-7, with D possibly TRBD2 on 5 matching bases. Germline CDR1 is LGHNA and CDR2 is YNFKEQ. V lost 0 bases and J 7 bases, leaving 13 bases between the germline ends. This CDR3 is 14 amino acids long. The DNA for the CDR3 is TGTGCCAGCAGCCAAGATTTTGGAGGTGGAGAGCAGTACTTC. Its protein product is CASSQDFGGGEQYF.

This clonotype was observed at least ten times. The CDR3 loop is CSANPHPAQSSRSTF. The CDR3 DNA reads TGCAGTGCTAACCCACACCCGGCCCAAAGTAGTCGATCCACCTTC. The rearrangement joins TRBV20-1 to TRBJ1-2; no definite D call. The length of the CDR3 is 15 residues. Between the trimmed V and J ends, which lost 4 bases and 13 bases, there was a span of 28 bases. Germline V gene sequence: CDR1 DFQATT, CDR2 SNEGSKA (reference sequence).

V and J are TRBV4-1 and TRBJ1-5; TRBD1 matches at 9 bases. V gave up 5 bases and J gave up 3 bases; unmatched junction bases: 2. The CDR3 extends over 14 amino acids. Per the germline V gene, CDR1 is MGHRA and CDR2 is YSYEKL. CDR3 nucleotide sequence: TGCGCCAGCAGCTGGACAGGGGACAATCAGCCCCAGCATTTT. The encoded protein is CASSWTGDNQPQHF.

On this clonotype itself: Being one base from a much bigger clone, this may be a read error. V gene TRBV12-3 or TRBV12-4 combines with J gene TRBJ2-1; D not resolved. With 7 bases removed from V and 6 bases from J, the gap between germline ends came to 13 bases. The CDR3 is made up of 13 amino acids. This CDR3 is CASNGVICNEQFF. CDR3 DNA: TGTGCCAGCAATGGAGTTATATGCAATGAGCAGTTCTTC.

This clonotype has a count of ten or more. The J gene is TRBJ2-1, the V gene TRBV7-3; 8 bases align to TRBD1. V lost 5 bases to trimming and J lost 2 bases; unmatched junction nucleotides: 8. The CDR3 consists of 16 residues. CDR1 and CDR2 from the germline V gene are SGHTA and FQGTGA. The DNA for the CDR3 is TGTGCCAGCAGCCCGACGGGACAGGTAACCTACAATGAGCAGTTCTTC. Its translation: CASSPTGQVTYNEQFF.

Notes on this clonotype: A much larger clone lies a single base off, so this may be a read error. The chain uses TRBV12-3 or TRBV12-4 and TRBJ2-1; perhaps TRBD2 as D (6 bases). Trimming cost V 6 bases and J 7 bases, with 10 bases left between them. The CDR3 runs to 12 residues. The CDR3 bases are TGTGCCAGCAGCATCGGAGGGAATGAGCAGTTCTTC. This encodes CASSIGGNEQFF.

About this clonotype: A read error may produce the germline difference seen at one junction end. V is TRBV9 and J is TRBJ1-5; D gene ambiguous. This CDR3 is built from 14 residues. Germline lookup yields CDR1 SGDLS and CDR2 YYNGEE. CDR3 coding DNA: TGTGCCAGCAGCGTAGATGATCAGAATCAGCCCCGGCATTTT. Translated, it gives CASSVDDQNQPRHF.

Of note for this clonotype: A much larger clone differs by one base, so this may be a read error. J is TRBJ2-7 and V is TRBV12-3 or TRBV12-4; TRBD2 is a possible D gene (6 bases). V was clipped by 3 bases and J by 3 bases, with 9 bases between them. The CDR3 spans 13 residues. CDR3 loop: CASSFGEVYEQYF. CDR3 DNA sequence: TGTGCCAGCAGTTTCGGGGAGGTCTACGAGCAGTACTTC.

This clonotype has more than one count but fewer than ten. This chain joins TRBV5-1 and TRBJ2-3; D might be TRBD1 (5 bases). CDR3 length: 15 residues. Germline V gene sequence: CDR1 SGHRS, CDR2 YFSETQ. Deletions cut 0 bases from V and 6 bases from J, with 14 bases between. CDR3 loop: CASSLGGPNGDTQYF. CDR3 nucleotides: TGCGCCAGCAGCTTGGGGGGCCCAAACGGTGATACGCAGTATTTT.

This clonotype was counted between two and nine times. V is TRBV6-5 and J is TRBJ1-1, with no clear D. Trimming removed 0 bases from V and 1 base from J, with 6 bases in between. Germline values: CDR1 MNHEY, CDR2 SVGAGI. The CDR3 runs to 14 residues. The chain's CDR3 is CASSYSNKNTEAFF. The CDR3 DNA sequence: TGTGCCAGCAGTTACTCGAACAAGAACACTGAAGCTTTCTTT.

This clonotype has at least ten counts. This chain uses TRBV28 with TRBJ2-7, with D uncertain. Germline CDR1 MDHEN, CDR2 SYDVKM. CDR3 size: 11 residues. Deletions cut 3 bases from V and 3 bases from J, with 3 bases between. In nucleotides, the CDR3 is TGTGCCAGCAGTTTGTACTACGAGCAGTACTTC. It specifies CASSLYYEQYF.

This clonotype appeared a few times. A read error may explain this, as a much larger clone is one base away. The CDR3, as DNA: TGCAGCGTTGAACTAGCGGGTTACAATGAGCAGTACTTC. Its protein product is CSVELAGYNEQYF. V usage is TRBV29-1 and J usage is TRBJ2-7; 8 nucleotides match TRBD2. Trimming cost V 2 bases and J 7 bases; bases outside gene matches: 7. This CDR3 region has 13 residues. Germline-derived CDR1 and CDR2 are SQVTM and ANQGSEA.

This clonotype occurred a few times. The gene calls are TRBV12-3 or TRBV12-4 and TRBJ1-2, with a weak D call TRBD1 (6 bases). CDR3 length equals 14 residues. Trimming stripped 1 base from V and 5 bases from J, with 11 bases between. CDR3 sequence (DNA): TGTGCCAGCAGTTTAGACAGGGCTATGTATGGCTACACCTTC. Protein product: CASSLDRAMYGYTF.

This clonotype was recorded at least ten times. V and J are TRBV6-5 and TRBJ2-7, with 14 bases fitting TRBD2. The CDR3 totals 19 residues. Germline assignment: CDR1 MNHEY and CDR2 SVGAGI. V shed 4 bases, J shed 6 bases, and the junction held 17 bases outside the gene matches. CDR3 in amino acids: CASSSDSPGTSGRPFEQYF. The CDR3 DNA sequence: TGTGCCAGCAGTTCGGACAGTCCCGGGACTAGCGGGAGACCCTTCGAGCAGTACTTC.

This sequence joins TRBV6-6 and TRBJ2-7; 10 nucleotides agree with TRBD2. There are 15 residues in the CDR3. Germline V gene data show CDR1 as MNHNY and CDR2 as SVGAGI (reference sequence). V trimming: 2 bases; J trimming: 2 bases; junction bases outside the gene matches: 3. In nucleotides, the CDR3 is TGTGCCAGCAGTTACCGTCTAGCGGGAGCCTACGAGCAGTACTTC. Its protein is CASSYRLAGAYEQYF.

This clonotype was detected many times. The CDR3 is CASHTSGGRARYF. The CDR3 bases are TGCGCCAGCCATACCTCCGGCGGGAGGGCCAGGTATTTT. V and J are TRBV10-2 and TRBJ2-3; 9 bases match TRBD2. Trimming took 8 bases from V and 14 from J; bases not matched to a gene: 14. This CDR3 has 13 residues. Per the germline V gene, CDR1 is WSHSY and CDR2 is SAAADI.

The CDR3 DNA sequence: TGTGCCAGCAAGGTCCGGCGGGAGGGCCTCGGCAATGAGCAGTTCTTC. Amino acid sequence: CASKVRREGLGNEQFF. The V gene is TRBV7-8, the J gene TRBJ2-1; 9 bases are shared with TRBD2. The CDR3 consists of 16 residues. Trimming took 7 bases from V and 6 from J; bases not matched to a gene: 13. CDR1 and CDR2 (germline): SGHVS, FQNEAQ. Complete variable domain (other parts from reference TRBV7-8 and TRBJ2-1): GAGVSQSPRYKVAKRGQDVALRCDPISGHVSLFWYQQALGQGPEFLTYFQNEAQLDKSGLPSDRFFAERPEGSVSTLKIQRTQQEDSAVYLCASKVRREGLGNEQFFGPGTRLTVL.

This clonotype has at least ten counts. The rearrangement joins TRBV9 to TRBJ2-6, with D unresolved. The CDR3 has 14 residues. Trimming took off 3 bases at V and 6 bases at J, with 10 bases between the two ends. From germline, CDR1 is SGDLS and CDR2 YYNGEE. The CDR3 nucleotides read TGTGCCAGCAGCGGACGTGTGGAGGCCAACGTCCTGACTTTC. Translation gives CASSGRVEANVLTF.

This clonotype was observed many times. The CDR3 bases are TGCGCCAGCAGCCTGGAAGCGATTGAAAACAATCAGCCCCAGCATTTT. Translated: CASSLEAIENNQPQHF. The gene calls are TRBV5-1 and TRBJ1-5; D gene unclear. Between the trimmed V and J ends, which lost 4 bases and 3 bases, there was a span of 17 bases. Looked up from germline, CDR1 is SGHRS and CDR2 is YFSETQ. The CDR3 sequence is 16 residues long. Complete variable domain (other parts from reference TRBV5-1 and TRBJ1-5): KAGVTQTPRYLIKTRGQQVTLSCSPISGHRSVSWYQQTPGQGLQFLFEYFSETQRNKGNFPGRFSGRQFSNSRSEMNVSTLELGDSALYLCASSLEAIENNQPQHFGDGTRLSIL.

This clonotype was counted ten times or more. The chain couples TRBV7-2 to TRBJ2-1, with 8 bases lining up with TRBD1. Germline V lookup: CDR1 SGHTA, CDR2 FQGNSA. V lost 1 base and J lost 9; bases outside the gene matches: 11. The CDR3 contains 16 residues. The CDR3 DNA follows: TGTGCCAGCAGCTTAGGGACAGGGTCTGTGTCAGGTGAGCAGTTCTTC. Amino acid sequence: CASSLGTGSVSGEQFF.

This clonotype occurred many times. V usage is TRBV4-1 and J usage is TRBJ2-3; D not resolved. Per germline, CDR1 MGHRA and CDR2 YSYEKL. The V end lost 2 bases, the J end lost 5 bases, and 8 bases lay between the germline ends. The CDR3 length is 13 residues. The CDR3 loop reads CASSQLQGDTQYF. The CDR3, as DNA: TGCGCCAGCAGCCAACTACAAGGAGATACGCAGTATTTT.

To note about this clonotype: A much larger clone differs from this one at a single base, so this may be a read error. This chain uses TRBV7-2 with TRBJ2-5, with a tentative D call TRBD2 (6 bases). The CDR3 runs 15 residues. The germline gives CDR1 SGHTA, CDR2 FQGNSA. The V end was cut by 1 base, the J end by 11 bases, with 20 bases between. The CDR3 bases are TGTGCCAGCAGCTTAGGAGTCGGGAGTCACAATGAGCAGTACTTC. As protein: CASSLGVGSHNEQYF.

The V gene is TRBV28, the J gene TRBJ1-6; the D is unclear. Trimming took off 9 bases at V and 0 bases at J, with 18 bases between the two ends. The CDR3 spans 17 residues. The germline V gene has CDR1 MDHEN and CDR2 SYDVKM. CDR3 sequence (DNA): TGTGCCAGAAATACGGTTTTTTTCAGCTCCTATAATTCACCCCTCCACTTT. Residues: CARNTVFFSSYNSPLHF. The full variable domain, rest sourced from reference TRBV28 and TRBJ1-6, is DVKVTQSSRYLVKRTGEKVFLECVQDMDHENMFWYRQDPGLGLRLIYFSYDVKMKEKGDIPEGYSVSREKKERFSLILESASTNQTSMYLCARNTVFFSSYNSPLHFGNGTRLTVT.

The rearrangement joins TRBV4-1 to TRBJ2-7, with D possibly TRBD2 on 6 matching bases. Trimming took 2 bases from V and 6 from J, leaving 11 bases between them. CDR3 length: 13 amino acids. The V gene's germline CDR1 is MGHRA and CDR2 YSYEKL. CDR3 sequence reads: CASSQFGGFEQYF. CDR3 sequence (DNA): TGCGCCAGCAGCCAATTCGGAGGGTTCGAGCAGTACTTC.

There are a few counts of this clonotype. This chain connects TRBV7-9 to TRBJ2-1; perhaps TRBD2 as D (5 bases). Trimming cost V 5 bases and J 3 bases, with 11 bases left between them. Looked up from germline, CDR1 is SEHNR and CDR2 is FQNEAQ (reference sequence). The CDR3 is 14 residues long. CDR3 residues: CASSGGDNYNEQFF. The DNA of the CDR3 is TGTGCCAGCAGCGGAGGCGACAACTACAATGAGCAGTTCTTC.